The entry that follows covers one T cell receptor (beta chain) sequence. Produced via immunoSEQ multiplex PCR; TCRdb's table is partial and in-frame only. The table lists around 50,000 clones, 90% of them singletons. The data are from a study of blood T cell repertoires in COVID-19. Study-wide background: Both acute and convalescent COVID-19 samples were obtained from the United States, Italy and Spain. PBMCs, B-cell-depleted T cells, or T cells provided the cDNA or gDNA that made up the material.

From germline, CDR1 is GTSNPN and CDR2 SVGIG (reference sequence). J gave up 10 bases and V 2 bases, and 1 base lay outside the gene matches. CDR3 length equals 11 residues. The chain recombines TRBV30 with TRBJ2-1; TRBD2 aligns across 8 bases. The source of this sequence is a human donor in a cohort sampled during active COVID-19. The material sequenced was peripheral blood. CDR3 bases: TGTGCCTGGAGTCGGGAGGGCGAGCAGTTCTTC. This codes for CAWSREGEQFF.